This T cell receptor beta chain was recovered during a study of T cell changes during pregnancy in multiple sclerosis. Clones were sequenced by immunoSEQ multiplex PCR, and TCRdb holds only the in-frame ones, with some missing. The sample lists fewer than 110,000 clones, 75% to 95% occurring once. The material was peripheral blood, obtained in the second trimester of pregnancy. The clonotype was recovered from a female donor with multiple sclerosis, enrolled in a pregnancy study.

The CDR3 nucleotides read TGTGCCAGCAGTGCCAGGACTAGCGCCTTATCCTACGAGCAGTACTTC. Amino acids: CASSARTSALSYEQYF. The chain is built from TRBV2 and TRBJ2-7; 9 bases are shared with TRBD2. The CDR3 length is 16 residues. Germline-derived CDR1 and CDR2 are SNHLY and FYNNEI. The V gene end was trimmed by 4 bases and the J gene end by 1 base; junction bases not matched to a gene: 8.